A single sample gave rise to the 32 T cell receptor beta chains below, sequenced in a study of control samples from healthy donors and cancer patients. Data came from immunoSEQ multiplex PCR; TCRdb stores just in-frame clones and leaves some out. The sample yields more than 85,000 clones, approximately 90% seen once. Sequencing was done on a sample of blood. The receptors derive from a woman in her 50s in good health.

This clone was seen only once. The rearrangement joins TRBV3-1 (or the pseudogene TRBV3-2) to TRBJ2-5; perhaps TRBD2 as D (5 bases). In germline, CDR1 is LGHDT, CDR2 YNNKEL (reference sequence). Trimming removed 2 bases from V and 5 bases from J, with 9 bases in between. The CDR3 loop spans 13 amino acids. CDR3 DNA sequence: TGTGCCAGCAGCCAAAGAGGGTGGGAGACCCAGTACTTC. Its protein is CASSQRGWETQYF.

This chain uses TRBV30 with TRBJ2-7; no definite D call. In germline, CDR1 is GTSNPN, CDR2 SVGIG (reference sequence). Trimming removed 5 bases from V and 3 bases from J, with 17 bases in between. The CDR3 contains 14 residues. CDR3 loop: CAWGLPGLIYEQYF. The CDR3, as DNA: TGTGCCTGGGGCCTCCCGGGTCTCATCTACGAGCAGTACTTC. The full variable domain, in which reference TRBV30 and TRBJ2-7 provide the parts outside the CDR3, is SQTIHQWPATLVQPVGSPLSLECTVEGTSNPNLYWYRQAAGRGLQLLFYSVGIGQISSEVPQNLSASRPQDRQFILSSKKLLLSDSGFYLCAWGLPGLIYEQYFGPGTRLTVT.

This rearrangement joins TRBV3-1 (or the pseudogene TRBV3-2) to TRBJ1-4, with unresolved D. The CDR3 extends over 17 amino acids. CDR1 and CDR2 (germline): LGHDT, YNNKEL (reference sequence). The ends were cut back, 0 bases at V and 3 bases at J, with 14 bases in the middle. The CDR3 nucleotides read TGTGCCAGCAGCCAAGATCTGCGGGGTCGGTCTAATGAAAAACTGTTTTTT. Its translation: CASSQDLRGRSNEKLFF.

A few counts support this clone. The chain couples TRBV19 to TRBJ2-2; no firm D call. Trimming took 7 bases from V and 6 from J, leaving 15 bases between them. CDR1 and CDR2 from the germline V gene are LNHDA and SQIVND (reference sequence). This CDR3 comprises 14 residues. In nucleotides, the CDR3 is TGTGCCAGTACCACGGACGGGTCTCCCGGGGAGCTGTTTTTT. Translation: CASTTDGSPGELFF.

The V call is TRBV12-3 or TRBV12-4, the J call TRBJ1-2; D might be TRBD1 (5 bases). This CDR3 region has 12 residues. Trimming pared 7 bases from V and 6 bases from J, leaving 12 bases between. The CDR3 is CASNIGGNGYTF. The DNA for the CDR3 is TGTGCCAGCAACATTGGGGGGAATGGCTACACCTTC.

CDR3 coding DNA: TGTGCCAGCAGCCGGGACAGTGAAAATCAGCCCCAGCATTTT. Amino acids: CASSRDSENQPQHF. The chain links TRBV7-9 to TRBJ1-5, with TRBD1 identical over 7 bases. The junction had 5 bases not matched to a gene; V was cut back by 5 bases and J by 4 bases. The CDR3 extends over 14 amino acids. Per germline, CDR1 SEHNR and CDR2 FQNEAQ (reference sequence). The variable domain in full, with the rest retrieved from reference TRBV7-9 and TRBJ1-5, is DTGVSQNPRHKITKRGQNVTFRCDPISEHNRLYWYRQTLGQGPEFLTYFQNEAQLEKSRLLSDRFSAERPKGSFSTLEIQRTEQGDSAMYLCASSRDSENQPQHFGDGTRLSIL.

The gene calls are TRBV10-3 and TRBJ2-1; no reliable D call. The CDR3 is made up of 10 amino acids. Germline V lookup: CDR1 ENHRY, CDR2 SYGVKD. V lost 6 bases, J lost 7 bases, and 4 bases lay in between. The CDR3 region has the DNA TGTGCCATCAGGGGGAATGAGCAGTTCTTC. Encoded protein: CAIRGNEQFF.

This clone was counted a few times. The genes are TRBV20-1 and TRBJ1-2, with D uncertain. The germline V gene encodes CDR1 DFQATT and CDR2 SNEGSKA (reference sequence). The CDR3 has 11 residues. Trimming pared 3 bases from V and 8 bases from J, leaving 10 bases between. This chain's CDR3 is CSASGIGGYTF. The CDR3 DNA is TGCAGTGCTAGCGGGATTGGGGGCTACACCTTC.

The gene calls are TRBV5-1 and TRBJ2-3; D remains ambiguous. CDR1 is SGHRS and CDR2 is YFSETQ in the germline V gene. The CDR3 is 14 amino acids. Trimming pared 8 bases from V and 6 bases from J, leaving 19 bases between. As DNA, the CDR3 is TGCGCCAGTAAACGGGCCCTCCTTGGGGATACGCAGTATTTT. Encoded protein: CASKRALLGDTQYF.

The chain joins TRBV7-2 to TRBJ2-3; 8 bases are shared with TRBD1. In germline, CDR1 is SGHTA, CDR2 FQGNSA. The V and J ends lost 5 bases and 3 bases, in that order; junction bases with no gene match: 10. The CDR3 loop spans 16 amino acids. The DNA of the CDR3 is TGTGCCAGCAGCCTCGGGACAGGCGGCAGTACAGATACGCAGTATTTT. Its protein is CASSLGTGGSTDTQYF.

This chain joins TRBV7-9 and TRBJ1-2, with D possibly being TRBD1 (6 bases). The germline V gene has CDR1 SEHNR and CDR2 FQNEAQ (reference sequence). V shed 6 bases and J shed 7 bases, with 21 bases lying between them. The CDR3 has 15 residues. The CDR3 DNA reads as TGTGCCAGCAGTCAAAGCACAGGGAAACGTCGTGGCTACACCTTC. Its protein is CASSQSTGKRRGYTF. Full variable domain (rest looked up from reference TRBV7-9 and TRBJ1-2): DTGVSQNPRHKITKRGQNVTFRCDPISEHNRLYWYRQTLGQGPEFLTYFQNEAQLEKSRLLSDRFSAERPKGSFSTLEIQRTEQGDSAMYLCASSQSTGKRRGYTFGSGTRLTVV.

This chain joins TRBV3-1 (or the pseudogene TRBV3-2) and TRBJ2-2; D is uncertain. CDR1 and CDR2 from the germline V gene are LGHDT and YNNKEL (reference sequence). The CDR3 contains 15 residues. V lost 6 bases to trimming and J lost 6 bases, with 17 bases between them. The CDR3 protein is CASRFGVLIAGELFF. For the CDR3, the DNA is TGTGCCAGCAGATTTGGGGTATTAATCGCCGGGGAGCTGTTTTTT.

The rearrangement links TRBV4-1 to TRBJ2-1, with D hard to call. Trimming pared 4 bases from V and 8 bases from J, leaving 9 bases between. The CDR3 has 12 amino acids. Germline CDR1 MGHRA, CDR2 YSYEKL. In DNA, the CDR3 is TGCGCCAGCAGCCCCGCTGGGGATGAGCAGTTCTTC. Its protein product is CASSPAGDEQFF.

The gene calls are TRBV4-3 and TRBJ1-6; D gene unclear. The CDR3 has 13 amino acids. The germline V and J ends were trimmed by 0 bases and 7 bases, with 4 bases remaining between them. Germline V CDR1 and CDR2: LGHNA, YSLEER. CDR3 sequence (DNA): TGCGCCAGCAGCCAAGAACGGAATTCACCCCTCCACTTT. Its translation: CASSQERNSPLHF.

This clone was detected only a few times. The rearrangement uses TRBV7-9 and TRBJ2-1; maybe TRBD2 (5 bases). The CDR3 totals 16 residues. CDR1 is SEHNR and CDR2 is FQNEAQ in the germline V gene (reference sequence). V lost 1 base and J lost 2, with 12 bases in between. The CDR3 DNA reads TGTGCCAGCAGCTTAGAGCTAGCCCCCCCCTACAATGAGCAGTTCTTC. Its translation is CASSLELAPPYNEQFF.

The V call is TRBV6-5, the J call TRBJ1-4, with D tentatively TRBD1 (6 bases). V was cut by 4 bases and J by 8 bases, with 20 bases left in between. The germline CDR1 and CDR2 sequences are MNHEY and SVGAGI. The CDR3 sequence is 16 residues long. The CDR3 here is CASSSYTTGSWEKLFF. The CDR3 DNA sequence: TGTGCCAGCAGTTCTTACACTACAGGGAGTTGGGAAAAACTGTTTTTT.

This chain uses TRBV7-3 with TRBJ2-1, with TRBD2 identical over 15 bases. CDR1 SGHTA and CDR2 FQGTGA come from the germline V gene. The CDR3 spans 18 residues. With V trimmed by 5 bases and J by 4 bases, 9 bases remained unmatched. The CDR3 loop is CASSPGGTSGGKYNEQFF. As DNA, the CDR3 is TGTGCCAGCAGCCCAGGAGGGACTAGCGGGGGGAAATACAATGAGCAGTTCTTC.

The chain is built from TRBV6-5 and TRBJ2-6; possibly TRBD1 or TRBD2 for D (5 bases each). This CDR3 contains 15 residues. Germline V gene lookup returns CDR1 MNHEY and CDR2 SVGAGI. V was shortened by 7 bases and J by 0 bases, with 10 bases between the two germline ends. As DNA, the CDR3 is TGTGCCAGCACCGGGACCCTCTCTGGGGCCAACGTCCTGACTTTC. Translated, it gives CASTGTLSGANVLTF.

The chain links TRBV19 to TRBJ1-1; 9 nucleotides align to TRBD1. This CDR3 contains 17 residues. V was clipped by 1 base and J by 4 bases; unmatched bases: 10. Looked up from germline, CDR1 is LNHDA and CDR2 is SQIVND (reference sequence). The CDR3 here is CASSIAPWGQGGTEAFF. The CDR3 DNA follows: TGTGCCAGTAGTATAGCTCCATGGGGACAGGGTGGCACTGAAGCTTTCTTT.

There are a few counts of this clone. The chain recombines TRBV6-5 with TRBJ1-2, with 10 bases that match TRBD1. After removal of 4 bases from V and 8 bases from J, the junction contained 7 bases not matched to a gene. The CDR3 covers 14 residues. CDR1 is MNHEY, CDR2 SVGAGI, per germline. CDR3 amino acids: CASSSGTGAMGYTF. CDR3 in DNA: TGTGCCAGCAGTTCCGGGACAGGGGCCATGGGCTACACCTTC.

The table lists this clone with a count of one. This chain uses TRBV5-1 with TRBJ2-1, with a weak D call TRBD1 (7 bases). V was clipped by 6 bases and J by 8 bases, with 15 bases between them. The CDR3 length is 13 residues. CDR1 is SGHRS, CDR2 YFSETQ, per germline. As DNA, the CDR3 is TGCGCCAGCACCAGGGGGGCGACGGATGAGCAGTTCTTC. It translates to CASTRGATDEQFF.

This clone appeared a few times. The CDR3 reads CASSQGAVTNSPLHF. CDR3 nucleotide sequence: TGTGCCAGCAGCCAAGGGGCGGTTACCAATTCACCCCTCCACTTT. The chain has TRBV3-1 (or the pseudogene TRBV3-2) and TRBJ1-6, with no clear D. Germline CDR1 and CDR2: LGHDT and YNNKEL (reference sequence). The CDR3 loop spans 15 amino acids. V was shortened by 1 base and J by 7 bases, with 11 bases between the two germline ends.

V is TRBV5-1 and J is TRBJ2-5; possibly TRBD2 for D (5 bases). This CDR3 is 14 amino acids long. In germline, CDR1 is SGHRS, CDR2 YFSETQ. V was clipped by 4 bases and J by 1 base, with 11 bases between them. CDR3 protein: CASSPLVTQETQYF. CDR3 bases: TGCGCCAGCAGCCCACTAGTGACCCAAGAGACCCAGTACTTC.

The chain uses TRBV2 and TRBJ1-2; 9 bases are a match to TRBD1. The V segment lost 8 bases and the J segment 2 bases; nucleotides outside the gene matches: 3. The CDR3 spans 13 residues. Germline-derived CDR1 and CDR2 are SNHLY and FYNNEI. CDR3 coding DNA: TGTGCCAGCCAGACAGGGGGAAACTATGGCTACACCTTC. Translating it yields CASQTGGNYGYTF.

This chain connects TRBV28 to TRBJ2-7; a possible D gene is TRBD2 (7 bases). This CDR3 region has 13 residues. Per germline, CDR1 MDHEN and CDR2 SYDVKM. V lost 8 bases to trimming and J lost 9 bases, with 20 bases between them. The CDR3 nucleotides read TGTGCCAGCGGGGGCGGGGGACCACCCGGGCAGTACTTC. It translates to CASGGGGPPGQYF. The complete variable domain, with remaining parts taken from reference TRBV28 and TRBJ2-7, reads DVKVTQSSRYLVKRTGEKVFLECVQDMDHENMFWYRQDPGLGLRLIYFSYDVKMKEKGDIPEGYSVSREKKERFSLILESASTNQTSMYLCASGGGGPPGQYFGPGTRLTVT.

The chain uses TRBV19 and TRBJ2-2; D is undetermined. Germline V CDR1 and CDR2: LNHDA, SQIVND (reference sequence). The CDR3 has 13 residues. V gave up 3 bases and J gave up 6 bases, with 8 bases separating them. The CDR3 reads CASSIGWSGELFF. CDR3 nucleotides: TGTGCCAGTAGTATCGGGTGGTCCGGGGAGCTGTTTTTT.

This chain uses TRBV29-1 with TRBJ2-1; TRBD2 agrees at 13 bases. Germline-derived CDR1 and CDR2 are SQVTM and ANQGSEA. V trimming: 6 bases; J trimming: 2 bases; junction bases outside the gene matches: 4. This CDR3 spans 15 amino acids. CDR3 amino acids: CSVRTSGGPYNEQFF. CDR3 sequence (DNA): TGCAGCGTGAGGACTAGCGGGGGCCCCTACAATGAGCAGTTCTTC.

This clone was found many times. The chain combines TRBV12-5 with TRBJ1-3, with D unresolved. The CDR3 loop spans 17 amino acids. V lost 5 bases, J lost 0 bases, and 17 bases lay in between. The germline gives CDR1 LGHNT, CDR2 FRNRAP. The CDR3 spells CASGPPGALFSGNTIYF. Written as DNA, the CDR3 is TGTGCTAGTGGTCCCCCGGGAGCCTTGTTCTCTGGAAACACCATATATTTT.

This rearrangement joins TRBV7-2 to TRBJ1-5, with D perhaps TRBD1 (6 bases). Trimming shortened V by 5 bases and J by 7 bases, and 24 bases separated the two germline ends. CDR3 length: 17 residues. Germline V gene data show CDR1 as SGHTA and CDR2 as FQGNSA. The CDR3 is CASSGGGPTGRWQPQHF. The DNA for the CDR3 is TGTGCCAGCAGCGGGGGGGGTCCGACAGGCCGCTGGCAGCCCCAGCATTTT.

This clone occurred a few times. This chain joins TRBV27 and TRBJ1-2, with 8 bases aligning to TRBD1. This CDR3 has 14 amino acids. V shed 6 bases, J shed 3 bases, and the junction held 6 bases outside the gene matches. The germline gives CDR1 MNHEY, CDR2 SMNVEV (reference sequence). The DNA for the CDR3 is TGTGCCAGCAGGAGACAGGGGCCGGACTATGGCTACACCTTC. This codes for CASRRQGPDYGYTF.

The V and J genes are TRBV9 and TRBJ1-1, with a tentative D call TRBD1 (6 bases). The V end was cut by 4 bases, the J end by 0 bases, with 10 bases between. This CDR3 has 14 amino acids. From germline, CDR1 is SGDLS and CDR2 YYNGEE. CDR3 region: CASSSGALNTEAFF. The CDR3 DNA reads as TGTGCCAGCAGCTCAGGGGCTTTGAACACTGAAGCTTTCTTT.

V usage is TRBV6-2 or TRBV6-3 and J usage is TRBJ2-5, with D perhaps TRBD1 (6 bases). The V end was cut by 2 bases, the J end by 2 bases, with 15 bases between. The V gene's germline CDR1 is MNHEY and CDR2 SVGEGT. This CDR3 region has 16 residues. This CDR3 reads CASSYLQTGPQETQYF. Written as DNA, the CDR3 is TGTGCCAGCAGTTACCTCCAGACAGGACCGCAAGAGACCCAGTACTTC.